The present T cell receptor (beta chain) was sequenced within a study of T-cell reconstitution after alpha-beta-depleted transplantation in children. The library targeted TCRbeta and was prepared with unique molecular identifiers. TCRdb reprocessed the PCR reads with MiXCR, giving one entry per CDR3 protein. The table includes hundreds of thousands of distinct CDR3 sequences, approximately 12% detected once. This clonotype was detected a few times. What it recognizes is unknown. Study outcomes and limitations: Among T cells one year after transplant, newly produced cells accounted for most counts and diversity.

CDR1 and CDR2 from the germline V gene are SQVTM and ANQGSEA. The CDR3 is 17 amino acids. J lost 10 bases, V lost 5 bases, and 16 bases had no gene match. The sequence derives from a male patient aged 10-17 years who had a stem cell transplant for acute myeloid leukemia, so the T cells may come from the graft donor. The sample was PBMCs, mostly from graft donor cells, taken 360 days after TCRalphabeta/CD19-depleted stem cell transplant. The chain is built from TRBV29-1 and TRBJ2-1; TRBD2 matches at 14 bases. The CDR3 DNA reads as TGCAGCGTTAGAAGGACTAGCGGGAGGAATCCTTCGTCGGAGCAGTTCTTC. This encodes CSVRRTSGRNPSSEQFF.